The text below deals with one TCR beta chain. This clonotype was observed a handful of times. Its antigen is still unknown. The sample holds no much larger clone one base away, and base qualities are not on file. Library generation was performed with 5' RACE. Sequenced using an Illumina HiSeq 2000. A universal primer binding site was added through template switching, and the final cDNA carried a unique molecular identifier so that TCR cDNA molecules could be counted accurately. First-strand cDNA for TCR alpha and beta chains was synthesized from specific primers in the conserved constant-segment region. To control for contamination, each cDNA library was double barcoded with a SMART-Mk sample barcode plus Illumina barcodes. TruSeq adapter sequences and Illumina sample barcodes were added in two successive PCR steps. Sequencing of the TCR alpha and beta cDNA libraries was done on the Illumina HiSeq platform using custom primers. The study's own analysis went as follows. MiGEC was used to process raw reads and extract unique molecular identifiers, and MiXCR was used to find CDR3 positions. For each individual, recombination models were inferred using an EM algorithm with the repgenHMM and IGoR tools. The tcR package in R was used for shared clonotype analysis, with sharing normalized by the product of cloneset sizes. Out-of-frame nonproductive sequences were analyzed to study raw recombination free of thymic and clonal selection effects. The public reads were quality trimmed at Q25 with fastp and then assembled into clones with MiXCR by TCRdb, keeping productive beta chains. Rows matching on CDR3 protein sequence are summarized as one entry with the most common DNA and genes. Clone size and V and J calls follow TCRdb, not the original study. Within this sample are approximately 700,000 distinct CDR3 sequences, with 18% of them counted one time only. Of the sample, around 12% falls within the top ten clones.

Only healthy Caucasian donors were included. Three pairs of female monozygotic twins, all aged roughly 18 to 29 years, were included in the twin cohort. Peripheral blood mononuclear cells were used as the source from which RNA for TCR libraries was isolated. This sample stems from a study of identical twins (dated by TCRdb to about 2016). For the study in its entirety: The study deep-sequenced TCR alpha and beta repertoires from monozygotic twins, unrelated adults of various ages and cord blood to test whether fetal clonotypes persist. To rule out contamination, the twin experiments were replicated at different times with different library preparation protocols.

Its CDR3 holds 13 amino acids, cysteine through phenylalanine. Only CDR3 DNA is held: 39 bases, read in frame from base 1. Trimming leaves V shorter by 7 bases and J shorter by 8 bases, with the junction holding 8 bases beyond the gene matches. Sequences DFQATT (CDR1) and SNEGSKA (CDR2) are obtained from the germline V gene (reference sequence). Beyond this particular receptor, the publication reports: In monozygotic twins, recombination models systematically underestimated out-of-frame TCR alpha sharing, but the models matched the sharing seen between unrelated individuals. Because the same donors could not be followed over many years, conclusions were based on cross-sectional statistical analysis. Abundant cord blood beta clonotypes had fewer insertions, young adult naive repertoires showed a similar but weaker trend, and memory repertoires showed no such trend. Zero-insertion analyses could be partly confounded by invariant T cells such as MAIT and iNKT, although diverse VJ usage argued against such confounding for most clonotypes. Compared with coincidental sharing between unrelated individuals, out-of-frame TCR alpha sequences shared between twins showed an excess of sequences with low generation probability. The excess sharing between twins in beta out-of-frame sequences was weaker because fewer shared sequences reduced the signal-to-noise ratio.

These records were also assigned to another study, of T cells expressing NK-cell markers. The second paper states: About 8 donors provided sorted CD3+CD56+NKG2C+, CD3+CD56+NKG2C- and CD3+CD56-NKG2C+ T-cell subsets, whose TCR beta-chain repertoires were profiled. Among the eight sequenced donors, only one was HCMV-seronegative, while the other seven were HCMV-seropositive. To restrict sorting to alphabetaTCR-expressing T cells, an anti-gammadeltaTCR antibody was added in several experiments. For about 6 donors, the dominant CD3+CD56+NKG2C+ clonotypes were among the top 10 CD8+ clonotypes and accounted for roughly 1.0-8% of CD8+ T cells. Those dominant clonotypes were again the most abundant among CD3+CD56-NKG2C+ cells in four donors, at roughly 25-60.1%. It remained unclear whether the expanded NKG2C-expressing T cell clones were specific for HCMV antigens. The study sequenced eight donors, all healthy volunteers chosen at random: three men and five women. HCMV serostatus was determined by detecting HCMV-specific IgG in serum with a commercial ELISA kit. Bulk peripheral blood T-cell repertoires were additionally sequenced from unsorted PBMC for about 6 donors. Reads were demultiplexed and grouped by UMI with MIGEC, and clonotypes were assembled and quantified with MiTCR. To exclude erroneous sequences, any TCR cDNA sequence not supported by at least two reads was discarded. The tcR package was used for downstream repertoire analysis, with clonotypes matched between fractions based on CDR3 nucleotide sequence plus V segment. VDJmatch was used to annotate antigen specificity against VDJdb, with one amino acid substitution allowed in CDR3.

Material for sequencing was PBMCs. This chain joins TRBV20-1 to TRBJ1-4; 9 of the junction bases match TRBD1. The receptor's source is a woman aged 18-29 years in good health. The CDR3 region: CSVRQGVREKLFF. The nucleotides read TGCAGTGTCCGACAGGGGGTAAGGGAAAAACTGTTTTTT.